This T cell receptor beta chain was documented in a study of blood T cell repertoires in COVID-19. Study background: The United States, Italy and Spain supplied acute and convalescent COVID-19 samples. Nucleic acid was either cDNA or gDNA, and it came from T cells, B-cell-depleted T cells, or PBMCs.

During active infection, Seattle patients enrolled and were then monitored through disease. The V end was cut by 4 bases, the J end by 2 bases, with 9 bases between. The germline gives CDR1 SGHRS, CDR2 YFSETQ. The CDR3 runs to 14 residues. Data came from immunoSEQ multiplex PCR; TCRdb stores just in-frame clones and leaves some out. The repertoire holds approximately 200,000 clones, approximately 81% seen once, with about 10% in the top ten. This receptor was taken from a woman aged 80 or older with COVID-19, enrolled during active disease. The chain uses TRBV5-1 and TRBJ1-4; D is unclear. The sample comprised peripheral blood. DNA for the CDR3: TGCGCCAGCAGCCCCGGGGTTACTAATGAAAAACTGTTTTTT. Its translation: CASSPGVTNEKLFF.